The following is a T cell receptor (beta chain) sequence with its context. The sample originates from a study of blood T cell repertoires in COVID-19. Whole-study context: Specimens from acute and convalescent COVID-19 originated in the United States, Italy and Spain.

Trimming took 1 base from V and 8 from J; bases not matched to a gene: 3. In germline, CDR1 is LNHDA, CDR2 SQIVND (reference sequence). This CDR3 is built from 14 residues. TCRdb's table, derived via immunoSEQ multiplex PCR, lists solely in-frame clones and lacks some. The sample carries about 230,000 clones, about 91% recorded once. Individuals aged about 18 to 90 years were recruited from fewer than 25 US areas. This TCR came from a woman aged 40 to 50 with acute COVID-19. The chain couples TRBV19 to TRBJ2-4; 9 bases map to TRBD1. Material for sequencing was PBMCs or T cells enriched from blood (not recorded which). The CDR3 spells CASSIGQGVDIQYF. The CDR3 DNA sequence: TGTGCCAGTAGTATAGGACAGGGGGTGGACATTCAGTACTTC.